This T cell receptor (beta chain) was found in a study of cytomegalovirus exposure and HLA in healthy donors. Study-wide results and caveats: Rare sequences made up most TCRs, while some public TCRs were found in many donors. Overall, approximately 150 TCR beta chains were annotated as cytomegalovirus-associated.

Concerning this clone itself: The antigen remains unidentified.

Sequencing was performed with immunoSEQ multiplex PCR; in TCRdb, only in-frame clones are kept and a portion is missing. The sample shows 110,000 or so clones, approximately 90% of them seen only once. CDR3 size: 17 residues. The V end was cut by 2 bases, the J end by 3 bases, with 19 bases between. CDR1 and CDR2 from the germline V gene are SNHLY and FYNNEI. The sequence came from a man aged 18 to 30 in good health and CMV-seropositive. Input material: PBMCs. The chain is built from TRBV2 and TRBJ1-1, with a weak D call TRBD1 (6 bases). This CDR3 reads CASSEIGGQREDTEAFF. CDR3 DNA: TGTGCCAGCAGTGAAATCGGGGGGCAGAGGGAGGACACTGAAGCTTTCTTT.